This T cell receptor beta chain derives from a study of resident and recirculating memory T cells in vitiligo. The wider study: Whole samples, not sorted cells, were homogenized and used for genomic DNA extraction.

Profiling relied on immunoSEQ multiplex PCR, and the TCRdb table lists in-frame clones only, not all of them. The sample lists 40,000 to 45,000 clones, around nine tenths occurring once. Patients' lesions had not changed for the previous 6 months. V lost 6 bases to trimming and J lost 2 bases, with 11 bases between them. Germline CDR1 and CDR2: MGHDK and SYGVNS. This CDR3 spans 13 amino acids. The chain employs TRBV25-1 and TRBJ2-7; D is unclear. The TCR comes from a male donor with vitiligo. The sequencing sample was made of blood. The CDR3 nucleotides are TGTGCCAGCAGATACAGCTCTACCTACGAGCAGTACTTC. Protein product: CASRYSSTYEQYF.